The clone carrying this T cell receptor (beta chain) was seen a handful of times. An oligo carrying a UMI was ligated to the cDNA 3' end. First-round PCR used about 4 cycles and beta primers RC1.1 and RC1.2 covering TRBC1 and TRBC2. One entry per CDR3 protein, called by TCRdb with MiXCR from the UMI-ligation and nested PCR reads. This table holds 40,000 to 50,000 distinct CDR3 sequences, about a sixth found once. Trimming at V came to 2 bases and at J to 0 bases, leaving 6 bases not matched to a gene. The CDR3 runs to 17 residues. CDR1 and CDR2 from the germline V gene are MDHEN and SYDVKM. The sample comes from a study of quantifying T cell responses using KT2 cells. The overall study: TCR alpha and beta constant-region primers primed reverse transcription of RNA.

Unfractionated PBMC were spiked with known numbers of KT2 clone cells. Sequencing was performed on PBMCs spiked with cells of the T cell clone KT2. V gene TRBV28 combines with J gene TRBJ1-4; 7 bases fit TRBD1. The TCR sequence derives from a human donor. CDR3 sequence reads: CASSLPSQGSTNEKLFF. The CDR3 bases are TGTGCCAGCAGTTTACCTTCACAGGGGTCAACTAATGAAAAACTGTTTTTT.